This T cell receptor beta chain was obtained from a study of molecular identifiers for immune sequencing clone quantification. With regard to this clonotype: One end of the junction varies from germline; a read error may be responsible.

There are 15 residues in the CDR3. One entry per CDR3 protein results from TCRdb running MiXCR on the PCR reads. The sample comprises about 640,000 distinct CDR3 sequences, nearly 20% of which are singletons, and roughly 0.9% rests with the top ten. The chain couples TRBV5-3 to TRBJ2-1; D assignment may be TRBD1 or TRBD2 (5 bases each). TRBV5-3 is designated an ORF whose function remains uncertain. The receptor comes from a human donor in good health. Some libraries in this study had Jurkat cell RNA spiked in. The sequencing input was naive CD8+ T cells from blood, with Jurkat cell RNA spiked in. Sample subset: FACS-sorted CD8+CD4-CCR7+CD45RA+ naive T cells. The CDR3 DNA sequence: TGTGCCAGCAGCTGGGTCGGGGCAGGCGGAGATGAGCAGTTCTTC. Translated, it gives CASSWVGAGGDEQFF.